This T cell receptor beta chain was retrieved from a study of identical twins. Study results and limitations: Cross-sectional statistical analysis was relied on for the conclusions, without the same donors being followed. Zero-insertion analyses might be partly confounded by invariant T cells like MAIT and iNKT. Out-of-frame alpha sequences that twins shared showed excess low generation probability.

This clonotype was picked up a small number of times. The antigen is not known. Trimming pared 2 bases from V and 4 bases from J, leaving 10 bases between. The CDR3 is 14 residues long. Germline loops: CDR1 MNHEY, CDR2 SVGAGI. Template switching added a universal primer site, and cDNA bore unique molecular identifiers. One entry per CDR3 protein, called by TCRdb with MiXCR from the 5' RACE reads. The table lists around 1.7 million distinct CDR3 sequences, about 30% of them singletons, with 0.25% to 0.3% in the top ten. Specimen: cord blood. The receptor was derived from a newborn girl in good health. The V and J genes are TRBV6-5 and TRBJ2-3; possibly TRBD1 for D (5 bases). The CDR3 bases are TGTGCCAGCAGTTACGGGGCGATCGCAGATACGCAGTATTTT. It codes for CASSYGAIADTQYF.